One and the same sample provided the 7 T cell receptor beta chains below, sequenced in a study of T cell responses to AZD1222 COVID-19 vaccine. This table comes from immunoSEQ multiplex PCR, and its TCRdb copy is limited to in-frame clones, with some not included. The sample shows roughly 130,000 clones, 85% to 95% of them seen only once. Source: peripheral blood, taken on day 0 of AZD1222 vaccination. The receptors originated from an adult in good health.

The chain uses TRBV5-1 and TRBJ2-1; 9 bases align to TRBD2. CDR3 length equals 16 residues. Trimming took 4 bases from V and 5 from J; bases not matched to a gene: 10. In germline, CDR1 is SGHRS, CDR2 YFSETQ. CDR3 DNA sequence: TGCGCCAGCAGCCCGGGGACTAGCAGCAAACACAATGAGCAGTTCTTC. It yields the protein CASSPGTSSKHNEQFF.

Notes on this clone: One end of the junction varies from germline; a read error may be responsible. This chain joins TRBV5-1 and TRBJ1-2; 7 nucleotides match TRBD1. CDR1 SGHRS and CDR2 YFSETQ come from the germline V gene. The CDR3 spans 15 residues. The DNA for the CDR3 is TGCGCCAGCAGCTTGGAACCGGGACAGAGCAACTGGCGAGTCTTC. This gives the protein CASSLEPGQSNWRVF.

The table lists this clone with a few counts. This sequence joins TRBV4-2 and TRBJ1-2; D call uncertain. V shed 0 bases and J shed 0 bases, with 14 bases lying between them. CDR1 is LGHNA and CDR2 is YNFKEQ in the germline V gene. CDR3 length: 17 amino acids. CDR3 DNA sequence: TGTGCCAGCAGCCAAGAAGAGGCCAGCGTAGCTAACTATGGCTACACCTTC. Translation: CASSQEEASVANYGYTF.

The chain couples TRBV14 to TRBJ1-6; perhaps TRBD1 as D (6 bases). CDR1 is SGHDN, CDR2 FVKESK, per germline. The length of the CDR3 is 14 residues. V was trimmed by 4 bases and J by 9 bases, leaving 13 bases between them. CDR3 in amino acids: CASSLRPGVSPLHF. Written as DNA, the CDR3 is TGTGCCAGCAGCCTTCGACCAGGGGTTTCACCCCTCCACTTT.

Only one count was recorded for this clone. V usage is TRBV28 and J usage is TRBJ1-4, with D perhaps matching TRBD1 (6 bases). This CDR3 contains 15 residues. Germline V gene data show CDR1 as MDHEN and CDR2 as SYDVKM. V lost 5 bases to trimming and J lost 8 bases, with 18 bases between them. This chain's CDR3 is CASSPRGPAREKLFF. The DNA of the CDR3 is TGTGCCAGCAGTCCCCGGGGGCCCGCAAGGGAAAAACTGTTTTTT.

The chain joins TRBV4-1 to TRBJ2-3; 9 bases are a match to TRBD2. Germline CDR1 MGHRA, CDR2 YSYEKL. V dropped 4 bases and J dropped 4; count of bases not matched to a gene: 9. The CDR3 loop spans 16 amino acids. For the CDR3, the DNA is TGCGCCAGCAGCCCCAGAGCGGGGGGATCCGCAGATACGCAGTATTTT. This translates into CASSPRAGGSADTQYF.

V is TRBV28 and J is TRBJ1-2; no definite D call. There are 14 residues in the CDR3. The V end was cut by 7 bases, the J end by 3 bases, with 15 bases between. Germline CDR1 and CDR2: MDHEN and SYDVKM. The CDR3 DNA sequence: TGTGCCAGCAATCCCACCCCGGGTGACTATGGCTACACCTTC. Its translation: CASNPTPGDYGYTF.